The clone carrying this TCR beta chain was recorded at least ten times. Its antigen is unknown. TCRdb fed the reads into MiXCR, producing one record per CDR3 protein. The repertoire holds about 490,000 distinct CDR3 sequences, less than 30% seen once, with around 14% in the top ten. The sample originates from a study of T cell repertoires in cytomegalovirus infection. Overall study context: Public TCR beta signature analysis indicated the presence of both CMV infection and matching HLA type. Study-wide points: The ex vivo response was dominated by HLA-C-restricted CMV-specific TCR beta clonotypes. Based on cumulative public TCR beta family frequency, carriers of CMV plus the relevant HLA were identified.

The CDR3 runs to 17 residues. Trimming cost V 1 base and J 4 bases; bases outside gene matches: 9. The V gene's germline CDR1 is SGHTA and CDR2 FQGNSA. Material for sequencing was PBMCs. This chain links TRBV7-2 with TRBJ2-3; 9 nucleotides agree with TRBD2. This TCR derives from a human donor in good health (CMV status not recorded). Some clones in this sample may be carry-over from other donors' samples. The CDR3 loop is CASSLVGGRAGSDTQYF. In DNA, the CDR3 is TGTGCCAGCAGCTTAGTTGGCGGGAGGGCCGGGTCAGATACGCAGTATTTT.